These 25 T cell receptor beta chains were sequenced from one sample in a study of OX40 agonist ivuxolimab in advanced cancers. Receptors were amplified or captured by the immunoSEQ multiplex PCR assay. Imported from immuneACCESS, the table was reduced by TCRdb to in-frame sequences with V and J called. These copies leave out some clones; in studies compared against another copy, an unresolved V gene accounts for under half, and the cause of the remainder is not known. Here the sample has approximately 34,000 clones; around 90% occur a single time. Roughly three fifths of the sample is held by the ten biggest clonotypes. The sequencing here drew on CD4+ or CD8+ T cells sorted from blood, taken in a trial of the OX40 agonist ivuxolimab. Receptors originate from an adult with an advanced solid tumor such as melanoma, head and neck, liver or kidney cancer.

The chain recombines TRBV4-3 with TRBJ2-1; the D gene is possibly TRBD2 (5 bases). Looked up from germline, CDR1 is LGHNA and CDR2 is YSLEER. The germline V and J ends were trimmed by 4 bases and 2 bases, with 18 bases remaining between them. CDR3 length: 17 amino acids. Here the CDR3 reads CASSRELREVPYNEQFF. The CDR3 coding sequence is TGCGCCAGCAGCCGAGAGCTCCGGGAAGTCCCCTACAATGAGCAGTTCTTC.

As for this clone: Germline and junction disagree at one end, which may indicate a read error. This chain uses TRBV6-5 with TRBJ2-3; 10 bases match TRBD2. Looked up from germline, CDR1 is MNHEY and CDR2 is SVGAGI. The CDR3 contains 11 residues. The CDR3 sequence: CASSNGLAVTF. The CDR3, as DNA: TGTGCCAGCAGTAACGGACTAGCGGTTACTTTT.

The chain has TRBV4-3 and TRBJ1-2; no clear D. The germline V gene has CDR1 LGHNA and CDR2 YSLEER. CDR3 length equals 17 residues. V was shortened by 0 bases and J by 5 bases, with 19 bases between the two germline ends. The CDR3 region is CASSQDWVGITRYGYTF. The CDR3 nucleotides are TGCGCCAGCAGCCAAGATTGGGTGGGGATAACTAGGTATGGCTACACCTTC.

The rearrangement joins TRBV7-2 to TRBJ2-3; the match to TRBD2 covers 10 bases. The CDR3 length is 16 residues. From germline, CDR1 is SGHTA and CDR2 FQGNSA. V was pared by 5 bases and J by 3 bases, with 8 bases of the junction left unmatched. Here the CDR3 DNA reads TGTGCCAGCAGCCGAGGAGCGGGGGGGCTTACAGATACGCAGTATTTT. It encodes CASSRGAGGLTDTQYF.

V gene TRBV14 combines with J gene TRBJ2-7; 7 nucleotides align to TRBD1. The junction had 7 bases not matched to a gene; V was cut back by 6 bases and J by 8 bases. Germline CDR1 reads SGHDN; CDR2 reads FVKESK. CDR3 length: 12 amino acids. The CDR3 sequence: CASSPTGKKQYF. CDR3 in DNA: TGTGCCAGCAGTCCGACAGGGAAGAAGCAGTACTTC.

This chain links TRBV4-3 with TRBJ2-7; TRBD1 matches 8 bases. With 0 bases clipped from V and 6 bases from J, the junction kept 4 bases outside the gene matches. The CDR3 covers 14 residues. Germline CDR1 reads LGHNA; CDR2 reads YSLEER. CDR3 sequence reads: CASSQDRGQFEQYF. CDR3 bases: TGCGCCAGCAGCCAAGACAGGGGGCAGTTCGAGCAGTACTTC.

The V gene is TRBV6-1, the J gene TRBJ2-7; 8 bases are shared with TRBD1. This CDR3 contains 15 residues. Germline values: CDR1 MNHNS, CDR2 SASEGT. V lost 2 bases, J lost 3 bases, and 6 bases stayed unmatched. The CDR3 coding sequence is TGTGCCAGCAGTGAATACACGGGACAGGTCTACGAGCAGTACTTC. The encoded protein is CASSEYTGQVYEQYF.

This rearrangement joins TRBV4-2 to TRBJ1-3; the D is unclear. CDR1 and CDR2 from the germline V gene are LGHNA and YNFKEQ. V was pared by 0 bases and J by 0 bases, with 15 bases between. The CDR3 runs 18 residues. The CDR3 DNA follows: TGTGCCAGCAGCCAAGATCTTTCGGGTCCTCTCTCTGGAAACACCATATATTTT. Protein product: CASSQDLSGPLSGNTIYF.

The gene calls are TRBV5-6 and TRBJ2-1; 9 bases are a match to TRBD1. From germline, CDR1 is SGHDT and CDR2 YYEEEE. The CDR3 has 13 residues. V dropped 8 bases and J dropped 7; count of bases not matched to a gene: 7. The CDR3 sequence: CASSGTGLNEQFF. The CDR3 nucleotides are TGTGCCAGTTCCGGGACAGGGTTGAATGAGCAGTTCTTC.

The gene calls are TRBV10-3 and TRBJ1-5; D unresolved. Trimming pared 2 bases from V and 1 base from J, leaving 9 bases between. Germline V lookup: CDR1 ENHRY, CDR2 SYGVKD. This CDR3 contains 15 residues. Here the CDR3 DNA reads TGTGCCATCAGTGAGACGCACACGAGCAATCAGCCCCAGCATTTT. It encodes CAISETHTSNQPQHF.

This rearrangement joins TRBV6-5 to TRBJ1-2, with D perhaps matching TRBD1 (5 bases). The CDR3 contains 14 residues. Germline assignment: CDR1 MNHEY and CDR2 SVGAGI. The V gene lost 0 bases and the J gene lost 5 bases, with 10 bases spanning the gap. The CDR3 DNA sequence: TGTGCCAGCAGTTACTCGTCGGCAGGGTATGGCTACACCTTC. Protein product: CASSYSSAGYGYTF.

In nucleotides, the CDR3 is TGTGCCTGGACGATTTTGAACAGGGGTCATTACAATGAGCAGTTCTTC. Protein sequence: CAWTILNRGHYNEQFF. The rearrangement joins TRBV30 to TRBJ2-1, with 7 bases lining up with TRBD1. The germline V gene has CDR1 GTSNPN and CDR2 SVGIG (reference sequence). This CDR3 comprises 16 residues. V lost 4 bases, J lost 4 bases, and 13 bases stayed unmatched.

V usage is TRBV18 and J usage is TRBJ1-2; no clear D. Germline CDR1 reads KGHSH; CDR2 reads LQKENI. The V gene lost 0 bases and the J gene lost 7 bases, with 12 bases spanning the gap. This CDR3 is 14 amino acids long. The CDR3 is CASSPPAGSSGYTF. DNA of the CDR3: TGTGCCAGCTCACCACCCGCGGGCTCGAGTGGCTACACCTTC.

The rearrangement links TRBV27 to TRBJ2-3; possible D gene TRBD2, 6 bases. The CDR3 covers 14 residues. Trimming stripped 4 bases from V and 5 bases from J, with 13 bases between. Per the germline V gene, CDR1 is MNHEY and CDR2 is SMNVEV (reference sequence). CDR3 sequence reads: CASSSEGNRDTQYF. In DNA form, the CDR3 reads TGTGCCAGCAGTTCGGAGGGAAACAGAGATACGCAGTATTTT.

The rearrangement uses TRBV5-6 and TRBJ2-7; D unresolved. Germline V gene lookup returns CDR1 SGHDT and CDR2 YYEEEE. V lost 0 bases and J 3 bases, leaving 4 bases between the germline ends. CDR3 length: 12 amino acids. Written as DNA, the CDR3 is TGTGCCAGCAGCTTGGAGGGCTACGAGCAGTACTTC. This gives the protein CASSLEGYEQYF.

This clone is medium-sized. The chain links TRBV30 to TRBJ2-3, with a possible D match to TRBD1 (5 bases). With 3 bases removed from V and 7 bases from J, the gap between germline ends came to 17 bases. CDR3 length: 14 residues. The V gene's germline CDR1 is GTSNPN and CDR2 SVGIG (reference sequence). In DNA form, the CDR3 reads TGTGCCTGGAGGGGTGACAGCAGCCGGAATACGCAGTATTTT. Protein product: CAWRGDSSRNTQYF.

The chain is built from TRBV7-2 and TRBJ2-1, with 7 bases matching TRBD1. The trim removed 0 bases at V and 4 bases at J, leaving 6 bases unmatched. CDR1 SGHTA and CDR2 FQGNSA come from the germline V gene. The CDR3 totals 16 residues. The CDR3 DNA reads as TGTGCCAGCAGCTTAGCGCTTGGGACAGCTTACAATGAGCAGTTCTTC. Its translation: CASSLALGTAYNEQFF.

The chain uses TRBV14 and TRBJ2-1; TRBD1 is a possible D gene (8 bases). The V end lost 7 bases, the J end lost 2 bases, and 12 bases lay between the germline ends. The germline gives CDR1 SGHDN, CDR2 FVKESK. This CDR3 contains 14 residues. This CDR3 reads CASKQGGPYNEQFF. CDR3 nucleotides: TGTGCCAGCAAACAGGGGGGGCCCTACAATGAGCAGTTCTTC.

V usage is TRBV6-5 and J usage is TRBJ2-3; D call uncertain. Germline loops: CDR1 MNHEY, CDR2 SVGAGI. This CDR3 is built from 13 residues. Deletions cut 2 bases from V and 5 bases from J, with 8 bases between. The CDR3 nucleotides are TGTGCCAGCAGTTACGGGTACCAAGATACGCAGTATTTT. Translation: CASSYGYQDTQYF.

The J gene is TRBJ2-5, the V gene TRBV28; 9 bases are a match to TRBD1. This CDR3 is 17 amino acids long. The V segment lost 5 bases and the J segment 2 bases; nucleotides outside the gene matches: 12. CDR1 MDHEN and CDR2 SYDVKM come from the germline V gene. The CDR3 region is CASSHPWTGEAQETQYF. CDR3 nucleotide sequence: TGTGCCAGCAGTCATCCGTGGACAGGGGAAGCTCAAGAGACCCAGTACTTC.

The V call is TRBV11-2, the J call TRBJ2-1; D remains unclear. In germline, CDR1 is SGHAT, CDR2 FQNNGV. Between the trimmed V and J ends, which lost 5 bases and 3 bases, there was a span of 14 bases. This CDR3 contains 15 residues. The CDR3, as DNA: TGTGCCAGCAGCCTCTCGGATAACGACTACAATGAGCAGTTCTTC. Translating it yields CASSLSDNDYNEQFF. The whole variable domain, filled in from reference TRBV11-2 and TRBJ2-1, reads EAGVAQSPRYKIIEKRQSVAFWCNPISGHATLYWYQQILGQGPKLLIQFQNNGVVDDSQLPKDRFSAERLKGVDSTLKIQPAKLEDSAVYLCASSLSDNDYNEQFFGPGTRLTVL.

The rearrangement joins TRBV6-1 to TRBJ1-1; TRBD1 matches 8 bases. Germline assignment: CDR1 MNHNS and CDR2 SASEGT. V lost 6 bases and J lost 5; bases outside the gene matches: 5. The length of the CDR3 is 13 residues. The DNA for the CDR3 is TGTGCCAGCAGACAGGGGGAGGGAACTGAAGCTTTCTTT. It specifies CASRQGEGTEAFF.

The rearrangement links TRBV12-5 to TRBJ2-2; the D gene could be TRBD1 or TRBD2 (6 bases each). Trimming removed 3 bases at V and 5 bases at J, with 10 bases between. The CDR3 is made up of 14 amino acids. The germline gives CDR1 LGHNT, CDR2 FRNRAP. In DNA form, the CDR3 reads TGTGCTAGTGGTTTAGGGGGGTCAACCGGGGAGCTGTTTTTT. Its translation is CASGLGGSTGELFF.

This rearrangement joins TRBV5-6 to TRBJ1-4; the D gene is possibly TRBD1 (5 bases). Trimming removed 3 bases at V and 15 bases at J, with 15 bases between. Germline V gene lookup returns CDR1 SGHDT and CDR2 YYEEEE. The CDR3 consists of 12 residues. CDR3 bases: TGTGCCAGCAGCTGGGGGACGGCCTCAATGTTTTTT. Translation gives CASSWGTASMFF.

J is TRBJ2-7 and V is TRBV5-1; 7 bases line up with TRBD1. The CDR3 extends over 14 amino acids. J lost 1 base, V lost 3 bases, and 4 bases had no gene match. The germline CDR1 and CDR2 sequences are SGHRS and YFSETQ. The CDR3 DNA is TGCGCCAGCAGCTCCGGGACAGAGTCCTACGAGCAGTACTTC. Translating it yields CASSSGTESYEQYF. Using reference TRBV5-1 and TRBJ2-7 for the parts outside the CDR3, the full variable domain is KAGVTQTPRYLIKTRGQQVTLSCSPISGHRSVSWYQQTPGQGLQFLFEYFSETQRNKGNFPGRFSGRQFSNSRSEMNVSTLELGDSALYLCASSSGTESYEQYFGPGTRLTVT.